The clone carrying this T cell receptor beta chain appeared many times. This entry comes from a study of T-cell reconstitution after alpha-beta-depleted transplantation in children. V was clipped by 4 bases and J by 3 bases, with 6 bases between them. CDR1 SQVTM and CDR2 ANQGSEA come from the germline V gene. This CDR3 region has 12 residues. Preparation of the TCRbeta library involved a method that used unique molecular identifiers. Via MiXCR, TCRdb re-called the PCR reads, giving one row per CDR3 protein. Of some 640,000 distinct CDR3 sequences in the sample, over 15% were seen once. The V call is TRBV29-1, the J call TRBJ1-4, with unresolved D. This clonotype originated in a human donor who donated a stem cell graft to a child with acute myeloid leukemia. Sequencing was performed on PBMCs from the stem cell graft donor, taken from the stem cell graft. The CDR3, as DNA: TGCAGCGTTGCCACAGCTAATGAAAAACTGTTTTTT. Its protein is CSVATANEKLFF.